The rows below give T cell receptor beta chains drawn from one sample of a study of radiation and T cells in renal cell carcinoma. The assay was immunoSEQ multiplex PCR, and TCRdb's table has in-frame clones only and misses some. This sample has around 100,000 clones, with 80% to 90% found just once. The material was blood, obtained from a patient whose treatment included radiotherapy and nephrectomy. These receptors were obtained from a man aged 55 to 70 with renal cell carcinoma. The CDR3 runs from the conserved cysteine through the conserved F or W. D genes are given only for firm matches. Clone sizes are given selectively: once, few, many, or a class where the clone is expanded.

TRBJ2-3 | . | TRBV18 | . | TGTGCCAGCTCAGGGGCGGATACGCAGTATTTT | CASSGADTQYF
TRBJ2-1 | . | TRBV9 | TRBD2 | TGTGCCAGCAGCGGCTTCATCGGACTAGCGGGTGTGGATGAGCAGTTCTTC | CASSGFIGLAGVDEQFF
TRBJ1-5 | . | TRBV4-1 | TRBD1 | TGCGCCAGCAGTCATCCGACGGACAGGGAGACCAAAGATCAGCCCCAGCATTTT | CASSHPTDRETKDQPQHF
TRBJ2-1 | . | TRBV5-4 | . | TGTGCCAGCAGCCTGGGTCGAAACTACAATGAGCAGTTCTTC | CASSLGRNYNEQFF
TRBJ2-3 | . | TRBV7-2 | . | TGTGCCAGCGGGGGGACGGGTACGCAGTATTTT | CASGGTGTQYF
TRBJ2-7 | . | TRBV6-5 | . | TGTGCCAGCAGTTTAAACGTCCTGGCTTACTCCTACGAGCAGTACTTC | CASSLNVLAYSYEQYF
TRBJ1-5 | . | TRBV27 | . | TGTGCCAGCAGTTTACGGCCAGGTTGGAATCAGCCCCAGCATTTT | CASSLRPGWNQPQHF
TRBJ2-5 | . | TRBV6-1 | TRBD2 | TGTGCCAGCAGTGAATTTACTAGCGGCAACCAAGAGACCCAGTACTTC | CASSEFTSGNQETQYF
TRBJ2-5 | . | TRBV6-6 | TRBD2 | TGTGCCAGCAGCTTCAGGCGGGAGGGAGAGACCCAGTACTTC | CASSFRREGETQYF
TRBJ2-5 | . | TRBV5-6 | . | TGTGCCAGCAGCTTGGCCGGTCCGGGGGAGACCCAGTACTTC | CASSLAGPGETQYF
TRBJ2-5 | . | TRBV10-1 | TRBD1 | TGCGCCAGCAGTGACTCCGGGACAGGGGTCGAGACCCAGTACTTC | CASSDSGTGVETQYF
TRBJ1-5 | . | TRBV23-1 | . | TGCGCCAGCAGCAGACGGTTCTATAGCAATCAGCCCCAGCATTTT | CASSRRFYSNQPQHF
TRBJ1-2 | . | TRBV5-1 | TRBD1 | TGCGCCAGCAGCTCGGGGACAGCCTATGGCTACACCTTC | CASSSGTAYGYTF
TRBJ2-2 | . | TRBV4-1 | . | TGCGCCAGCAGCCAAGTGGGGGGAGGCACCGGGGAGCTGTTTTTT | CASSQVGGGTGELFF
TRBJ1-4 | . | TRBV28 | TRBD1 | TGTGCCAGCAGTTCCACCGGGACAGGGGTTGAAAAACTGTTTTTT | CASSSTGTGVEKLFF
TRBJ2-3 | few | TRBV19 | . | TGTGCCAGGAGTAAGACAGATACGCAGTATTTT | CARSKTDTQYF
TRBJ2-6 | . | TRBV7-2 | . | TGTGCCAGCAGCCAGTTAGGGGCGCCCAGGAGCTCTGGGGCCAACGTCCTGACTTTC | CASSQLGAPRSSGANVLTF
TRBJ1-1 | . | TRBV11-2 | . | TGTGCCAGCAGCTTCACCGCGGGACAACCTGAAGCTTTCTTT | CASSFTAGQPEAFF
TRBJ2-1 | . | TRBV11-3 | TRBD1 | TGTGCCAGCAGCCAGAACGCAGGGGGCTGGTATGAGCAGTTCTTC | CASSQNAGGWYEQFF
TRBJ1-1 | . | TRBV7-3 | TRBD1 | TGTGCCAGCAGCCCCAGGGGGGCGGATGAAGCTTTCTTT | CASSPRGADEAFF